Below, one T cell receptor beta chain is given with its context. V was cut by 1 base and J by 10 bases, with 8 bases left in between. In germline, CDR1 is SGHNT, CDR2 YENEEA. The CDR3 is 13 residues long. Per the original data handling: Amplification with reference gene primers provided the estimates of nucleated cell counts. Measured with immunoSEQ multiplex PCR; TCRdb has only the in-frame clones, and not every one. That table furnishes V, J and clone size, whereas the DNA furnished D and trimming. The sample includes hundreds of thousands of clones, approximately 82% of them seen just once. This specimen comes from a study of blood T cell repertoires in COVID-19. Study-wide background: Donors in the United States, Italy and Spain gave samples during acute or convalescent COVID-19. PBMCs, B-cell-depleted T cells, or T cells provided the cDNA or gDNA that made up the material.

This chain links TRBV11-3 with TRBJ1-6; maybe TRBD1 (5 bases). The specimen was peripheral blood. This clonotype originated in an elderly woman with acute or convalescent COVID-19. This CDR3 is CASSLGGESPLHF. As DNA, the CDR3 is TGTGCCAGCAGCTTAGGGGGGGAGTCACCCCTCCACTTT.